These T cell receptor beta chains were read from a single sample in a study of OX40 agonist ivuxolimab in advanced cancers. TCRdb's table, derived via immunoSEQ multiplex PCR, lists solely in-frame clones and lacks some. The sample records about 72,000 clones, roughly nine tenths being singletons. Sequences were derived from CD4+ or CD8+ T cells sorted from blood, sampled in a trial of the OX40 agonist ivuxolimab. These receptors were obtained from an adult with an advanced solid tumor such as melanoma, head and neck, liver or kidney cancer. Each CDR3 is given with its conserved first and last residue.

V gene	J gene	CDR3 protein
TRBV5-5	TRBJ2-3	CASSLSAASTDTQYF
TRBV15	TRBJ1-1	CATSRAEFSFEAFF
TRBV18	TRBJ2-1	CASSPTRSYEQFF
TRBV28	TRBJ2-3	CASSLATTDTQYF
TRBV6-6	TRBJ2-7	CASKASGYEQYF
TRBV5-1	TRBJ1-1	CASSEGRGQNTEAFF
TRBV5-1	TRBJ2-5	CASSIGTSGSGGETQYF
TRBV10-3	TRBJ2-3	CAISEARPTDTQYF
TRBV10-1	TRBJ2-3	CASSDLLGGQGRDTQYF
TRBV9	TRBJ2-2	CASSVGRARADTGELFF
TRBV27	TRBJ1-2	CASSLKWSRDYGYTF
TRBV5-1	TRBJ2-7	CASSSWTSGAGEQYF
TRBV9	TRBJ2-7	CASSVGGTRRRQYF
TRBV11-3	TRBJ1-5	CASSFRGEGAQPQHF
TRBV28	TRBJ2-5	CASSSGREETQYF
TRBV5-4	TRBJ2-1	CASSLRLAGGQNEQFF
TRBV6-5	TRBJ2-2	CASSSDLYGELFF
TRBV15	TRBJ2-7	CATSKERGIYEQYF
TRBV7-2	TRBJ2-7	CASSLDGTTTYEQYF
TRBV14	TRBJ2-7	CASSQGGQGVYEQYF
TRBV5-1	TRBJ1-3	CASAEEATGNTIYF
TRBV28	TRBJ2-5	CASSSEETQYF
TRBV7-9	TRBJ1-3	CASSSDTLSGNTIYF
TRBV7-9	TRBJ2-2	CASSFEGATGELFF
TRBV11-2	TRBJ2-7	CASSLVRTILADYEQYF
TRBV18	.	CASSRGSSGTYEQYF
TRBV7-8	TRBJ2-7	CASSRGTGEQYF
TRBV5-4	TRBJ2-5	CASNPSGGPQETQYF
TRBV14	TRBJ2-3	CASSPRGLAADTQYF
TRBV6-5	TRBJ2-3	CASRLATRTDTQYF
TRBV28	TRBJ1-4	CASSLGSFGVIGEKLFF
TRBV7-9	TRBJ1-2	CASSSQLYGYTF
TRBV29-1	TRBJ2-2	CSVSPGLNTGELFF
TRBV9	TRBJ2-3	CASSEGGNPDTDTQYF
TRBV14	TRBJ2-3	CASSQVGSGDTQYF
TRBV27	TRBJ2-1	CASSLYGGEGEQFF
TRBV5-1	TRBJ2-5	CASRPWGLAGTYQETQYF
TRBV29-1	TRBJ1-3	CSVEFGGTGGDTIYF
TRBV18	TRBJ2-2	CASSPPGTSTGELFF
TRBV6-5	TRBJ2-1	CASREPSSYNEQFF
TRBV29-1	TRBJ2-7	CSVRGGNGNEQYF
TRBV6-4	TRBJ1-3	CASRTRQGPLGNTIYF
TRBV5-1	TRBJ2-5	CASSRLWTGAFETQYF
TRBV2	TRBJ1-5	CASSEFRDQPQHF
TRBV28	TRBJ2-1	CASSLYQLAGEAEQFF
TRBV5-4	TRBJ2-7	CASSTGTSVYEQYF
TRBV18	TRBJ2-1	CASSPLINNEQFF
TRBV10-1	TRBJ2-1	CASSESGLREQFF
TRBV7-2	TRBJ1-2	CASSLAEGADGYTF
TRBV5-6	TRBJ2-7	CASSLSLYEQYF
TRBV5-1	TRBJ1-4	CASSLAGGPNEKLFF
TRBV14	TRBJ2-7	CASSRGQGSYEQYF
TRBV13	TRBJ2-7	CASSLEGLAGKGPYEQYF